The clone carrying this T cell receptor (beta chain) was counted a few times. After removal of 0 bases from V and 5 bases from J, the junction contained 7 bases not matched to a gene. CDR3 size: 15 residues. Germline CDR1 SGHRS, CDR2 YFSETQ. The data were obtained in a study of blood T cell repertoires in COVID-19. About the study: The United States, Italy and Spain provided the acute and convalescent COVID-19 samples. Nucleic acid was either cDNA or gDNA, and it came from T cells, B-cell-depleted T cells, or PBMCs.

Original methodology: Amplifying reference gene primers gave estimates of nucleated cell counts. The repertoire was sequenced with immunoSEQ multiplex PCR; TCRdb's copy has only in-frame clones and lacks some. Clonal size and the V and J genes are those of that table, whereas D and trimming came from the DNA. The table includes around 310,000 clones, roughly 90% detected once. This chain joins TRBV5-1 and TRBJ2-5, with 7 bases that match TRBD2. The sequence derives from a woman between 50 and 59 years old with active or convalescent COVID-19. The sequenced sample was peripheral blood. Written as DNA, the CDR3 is TGCGCCAGCAGCTTGGCGGGAGGCGCATGGGAGACCCAGTACTTC. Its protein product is CASSLAGGAWETQYF.